The rows below give T cell receptor beta chains drawn from one sample of a study of CD4 T cells in relation to SARS-CoV-2 and coronaviruses. Method: immunoSEQ multiplex PCR; TCRdb's copy keeps in-frame clones and lacks some. The sample yields around 56,000 clones, just over 85% seen once. Sequencing used memory CD4+ T cells from PBMCs. All receptors derive from a human donor in good health. CDR3s include the opening cysteine and the closing phenylalanine or tryptophan. The D gene is left open where the match is weak. Part of the rows lack a size; the others show once, few, many or a class for expanded clones.

clone_size	j_call	v_call	cdr3_length	d_call	cdr3_aa	cdr3_nt
once	TRBJ2-2	TRBV11-3	11	NA	CASSSDGELFF	TGTGCCAGCAGCTCAGACGGGGAGCTGTTTTTT
NA	TRBJ2-1	TRBV27	14	TRBD1	CASIRQGAYNEQFF	TGTGCCAGCATACGACAGGGGGCCTACAATGAGCAGTTCTTC
NA	TRBJ2-7	TRBV6-5	13	NA	CASERVQGYEQYF	TGTGCCAGCGAGAGGGTACAGGGCTACGAGCAGTACTTC
NA	TRBJ2-6	TRBV5-1	17	NA	CASSLYPQTSGANVLTF	TGCGCCAGCAGCTTGTACCCCCAGACCTCTGGGGCCAACGTCCTGACTTTC
NA	TRBJ2-5	TRBV7-3	13	NA	CASSLYGQETQYF	TGTGCCAGCAGCTTATACGGACAAGAGACCCAGTACTTC
NA	TRBJ1-5	TRBV4-2	15	NA	CASSQEGRSNQPQHF	TGTGCCAGCAGCCAAGAGGGTAGGAGCAATCAGCCCCAGCATTTT
once	TRBJ2-3	TRBV7-2	12	TRBD1	CASSLGQGPQYF	TGTGCCAGCAGCTTGGGACAGGGGCCGCAGTATTTT
NA	TRBJ2-7	TRBV5-6	14	TRBD2	CASSLVGREDEQYF	TGTGCCAGCAGCTTGGTCGGGAGGGAGGACGAGCAGTACTTC
NA	TRBJ2-7	TRBV7-8	13	NA	CASSLGIGNEQYF	TGTGCCAGCAGCTTAGGGATAGGGAACGAGCAGTACTTC
NA	TRBJ2-3	TRBV7-9	15	TRBD2	CASSRTSGRTDTQYF	TGTGCCAGCAGCCGGACTAGCGGGAGAACAGATACGCAGTATTTT
NA	TRBJ2-7	TRBV10-3	12	NA	CAIGAGRNEQYF	TGTGCCATCGGCGCAGGACGTAACGAGCAGTACTTC
NA	TRBJ2-1	TRBV3-1/TRBV3-2	12	NA	CASSLWGNEQFF	TGTGCCAGCAGCCTTTGGGGGAATGAGCAGTTCTTC
NA	TRBJ2-3	TRBV4-2	15	TRBD2	CASSFRLAGADTQYF	TGTGCCAGCAGCTTTAGACTAGCGGGAGCAGATACGCAGTATTTT
once	TRBJ2-3	TRBV11-2	15	TRBD1	CASSPTGGSTDTQYF	TGTGCCAGCAGCCCGACAGGGGGGAGCACAGATACGCAGTATTTT
NA	TRBJ2-7	TRBV24-1	15	TRBD1	CATSDPGQGSYEQYF	TGTGCCACCAGTGACCCAGGACAGGGCAGTTACGAGCAGTACTTC
NA	TRBJ2-5	TRBV27	13	NA	CASSFGERETQYF	TGTGCCAGCAGTTTCGGCGAACGAGAGACCCAGTACTTC
NA	TRBJ1-1	TRBV6-6	15	NA	CASSYSGLLNTEAFF	TGTGCCAGCAGTTACTCGGGCCTCCTGAACACTGAAGCTTTCTTT
NA	TRBJ2-5	TRBV28	15	NA	CASSFQTGPQETQYF	TGTGCCAGCAGTTTCCAGACGGGACCTCAAGAGACCCAGTACTTC
few	TRBJ2-3	TRBV27	16	TRBD2	CASRGLERELGDTQYF	TGTGCCAGCAGGGGACTAGAGCGGGAGTTGGGAGATACGCAGTATTTT
NA	TRBJ1-2	TRBV11-2	16	NA	CASAHRLGTLNYGYTF	TGTGCCAGCGCACACCGACTAGGGACACTTAACTATGGCTACACCTTC
NA	TRBJ1-5	TRBV30	14	NA	CAWSVGLSNQPQHF	TGTGCCTGGAGTGTAGGGCTTAGCAATCAGCCCCAGCATTTT
few	TRBJ2-1	TRBV11-2	14	NA	CASSPGSAGDEQFF	TGTGCCAGCAGCCCTGGATCAGCAGGCGATGAGCAGTTCTTC
NA	TRBJ2-1	TRBV5-6	17	TRBD1	CASSSALRQGAYNEQFF	TGTGCCAGCAGCTCCGCGTTGAGACAGGGGGCCTACAATGAGCAGTTCTTC
NA	TRBJ2-7	TRBV28	12	NA	CASSFLGYEQYF	TGTGCCAGCAGTTTTCTCGGCTACGAGCAGTACTTC
NA	TRBJ1-5	TRBV7-8	18	TRBD1	CASSSAEGARLRNQPQHF	TGTGCCAGCAGCTCCGCTGAGGGGGCGAGGTTGAGGAATCAGCCCCAGCATTTT
NA	TRBJ2-2	TRBV3-1/TRBV3-2	14	NA	CASSQGAGAGELFF	TGTGCCAGCAGCCAAGGCGCCGGGGCCGGGGAGCTGTTTTTT
NA	TRBJ2-7	TRBV5-1	16	TRBD1	CASSPGQGGFLSEQYF	TGCGCCAGCAGCCCTGGACAGGGAGGATTTCTTAGCGAGCAGTACTTC
NA	TRBJ2-3	TRBV2	13	NA	CASSEERTDTQYF	TGTGCCAGCAGTGAAGAACGCACAGATACGCAGTATTTT
NA	TRBJ2-1	TRBV5-1	21	TRBD1	CASSLRSFGTANYKGYNEQFF	TGCGCCAGCAGCTTGCGGTCCTTTGGGACAGCGAACTACAAAGGGTACAATGAGCAGTTCTTC